This T cell receptor beta chain was retrieved from a study of Ad26.COV2.S vaccination and SARS-CoV-2 variants. Study in general: By the intramuscular route, Ad26.COV2.S was given once, or twice 56 days apart. Whole-study results and caveats: The study found higher spike-specific TCR breadth in vaccine than placebo recipients.

This clone was found once. Its antigen is as yet unknown. Sequencing was performed with immunoSEQ multiplex PCR; in TCRdb, only in-frame clones are kept and a portion is missing. The sample lists 410,000 or so clones; 92% were seen once. Specified treatment: around 19 received Ad26.COV2.S at low or high dose, single or two shots; about 5 received placebo; per-sample allocation not given. At day 63 after the first vaccine or placebo injection, samples were drawn. As its vector, the vaccine had Ad26, which expressed Wuhan-strain SARS-CoV-2 spike. Germline V gene data show CDR1 as MGHRA and CDR2 as YSYEKL. After removal of 4 bases from V and 8 bases from J, the junction contained 13 bases not matched to a gene. This CDR3 comprises 16 residues.

The rearrangement joins TRBV4-1 to TRBJ1-4; TRBD1 matches 7 bases. The sample here was peripheral blood, taken in a trial of Ad26.COV2.S vaccine versus placebo. This TCR was sampled from a person aged 18 to 59 who received the Ad26.COV2.S COVID-19 vaccine or a placebo. The CDR3 spells CASSRRFRDREEKLFF. DNA for the CDR3: TGCGCCAGCAGCCGGAGATTCCGGGACAGAGAGGAAAAACTGTTTTTT.